What follows is one TCR beta chain and its context. In the same sample, other DNA sequences code for this CDR3. This CDR3 region has 14 residues. Trimming took 4 bases from V and 0 from J; bases not matched to a gene: 3. The germline CDR1 and CDR2 sequences are SGHRS and YFSETQ. The data are from a study of blood T cell repertoires in COVID-19. Some clones are missing from TCRdb's copy, which holds only in-frame ones; the method was immunoSEQ multiplex PCR. The top ten clones hold about 0.55% of a sample with about 150,000 clones, 91% of them seen once. Specimen: peripheral blood. The source of this sequence is a man aged 45-65 years with acute or convalescent COVID-19. This sequence joins TRBV5-1 and TRBJ1-1, with 7 bases aligning to TRBD1. The CDR3 nucleotides are TGCGCCAGCAGCCTAGGGACAGTGAACACTGAAGCTTTCTTT. Translation gives CASSLGTVNTEAFF.